This TCR beta chain appears in the sequencing data of a study of blood T cell repertoires in COVID-19. The overall study: Some COVID-19 samples were acute and others convalescent; all came from the United States, Italy and Spain. Sources were T cells, B-cell-depleted T cells, or PBMCs; the material itself was cDNA or gDNA.

Original methodology: Scientists estimated how many nucleated cells there were by amplifying reference gene primers. Sequenced by immunoSEQ multiplex PCR; TCRdb stores in-frame clones only, minus some. D and trimming come from the DNA, and the V and J calls and clone size come from that table. The sample has approximately 210,000 clones; just over 90% are singletons. V lost 2 bases and J 9 bases, leaving 20 bases between the germline ends. CDR1 and CDR2 from the germline V gene are LGHDT and YNNKEL (reference sequence). The CDR3 has 15 amino acids. The TCR comes from a man in his thirties or forties with acute or convalescent COVID-19. Material for sequencing was peripheral blood. The J gene is TRBJ2-7, the V gene TRBV3-1 (or the pseudogene TRBV3-2); a weak D match, TRBD1 (6 bases). The CDR3 loop is CASSQLRVTGIWQYF. CDR3 nucleotides: TGTGCCAGCAGCCAATTACGCGTGACAGGCATTTGGCAGTACTTC.